The TCR beta chain under discussion was sequenced for a study of blood T cell repertoires in COVID-19. Overall study: The analysed material was cDNA or gDNA that came from T cells, B-cell-depleted T cells, or PBMCs.

In the original processing: Reference gene primer amplification gave estimated nucleated cell counts. Sequencing used immunoSEQ multiplex PCR; TCRdb keeps in-frame clones, though not all of them. The V and J calls and clone size were taken over from that table, and D and trimming were inferred from the DNA. The sample contains a few hundred thousand clones, around nine tenths of which appear only once. Germline loops: CDR1 MDHEN, CDR2 SYDVKM. The CDR3 runs 20 residues. V shed 3 bases and J 1 base; nucleotides not matched to a gene: 15. Living in about 25 US areas, the participants were between about 18 and 100 years of age.

This clonotype originated in a woman in her twenties or thirties who had recovered from COVID-19. Sequenced input: PBMCs or T cells enriched from blood (not recorded which). The chain is built from TRBV28 and TRBJ2-3, with 11 bases lining up with TRBD2. CDR3 amino acids: CASSLSSGRAYRRGTDTQYF. The CDR3 coding sequence is TGTGCCAGCAGTTTGAGTAGCGGGAGGGCCTACCGTAGGGGCACAGATACGCAGTATTTT.